This TCR beta chain was captured by sequencing in a study of cytomegalovirus exposure and HLA in healthy donors. Turning to this clone: Its antigen is unidentified.

PCR used 60 Vbeta primers and 13 Jbeta primers. The protocol was immunoSEQ multiplex PCR, while the TCRdb copy is restricted to in-frame clones and leaves out a portion. This table has about 160,000 clones, approximately 80% appearing once. Study-level findings and limits: Most of the TCR beta V segments (in an earlier analysis) were productive either about 87% or about 30% of the time. In a later analysis, parvovirus B19, influenza, CMV and Epstein-Barr virus appeared linked to several top co-occurrence clusters. When analyzed later, the rates of TCR association showed variation by HLA locus, with DRB1 the most and HLA-C the fewest.

The clonotype was recovered from a male donor in good health and CMV-seropositive. The sample taken for sequencing was PBMCs.

The CDR3 sequence: CASTRQGSGEKLFF. For the CDR3, the DNA is TGTGCCAGCACTAGACAGGGCTCCGGTGAAAAACTGTTTTTT. J is TRBJ1-4 and V is TRBV6-6, with 7 bases that match TRBD1. V gave up 7 bases and J gave up 7 bases; unmatched junction bases: 9. CDR1 MNHNY and CDR2 SVGAGI come from the germline V gene (reference sequence). The CDR3 is made up of 14 amino acids.